This T cell receptor (beta chain) was retrieved from a study of human T cells and chemical hapten exposure. About the study: A 2 cm by 2 cm inner upper arm patch received 2% DPC for sensitization. Patch testing was performed with 0.01% DPC on the upper back, with reading at 6 days.

Described time point: patch test 3, about 24 weeks after DPC sensitization. The sample's treatment: therapeutic diphenylcyclopropenone sensitization with weekly scalp DPC. CDR3 size: 13 residues. Deletions cut 1 base from V and 4 bases from J, with 7 bases between. This clonotype was observed many times. Unique molecular identifiers were affixed to discrete cDNA molecules within the library. Via MiXCR, TCRdb re-called the RACE reads, giving one row per CDR3 protein. The table shows over 55,000 distinct CDR3 sequences, with 9.5% to 15% occurring only once. Sequenced material: whole blood, taken in connection with sensitization to the hapten diphenylcyclopropenone (DPC). This sequence joins TRBV12-3 or TRBV12-4 and TRBJ1-1; D possibly corresponds to TRBD1 (6 bases). This TCR was recovered from a man aged 25-40 years with alopecia areata. Some clones in this sample may be carry-over from other donors' samples. The CDR3, as DNA: TGTGCCAGCAGTTTAGGGGGGCTCACTGAAGCTTTCTTT. Encoded protein: CASSLGGLTEAFF.